What follows is one T cell receptor beta chain and its context. These data originate in a study of blood T cell repertoires in COVID-19. TCRdb's copy holds only in-frame clones and misses some; the assay was immunoSEQ multiplex PCR. The sample consists of fewer than 300,000 clones, over 70% of them appearing once. Trimming at V came to 4 bases and at J to 4 bases, leaving 3 bases not matched to a gene. The CDR3 length is 14 residues. From germline, CDR1 is KGHSH and CDR2 LQKENI. The TCR was taken from a human donor in a cohort sampled during active COVID-19. V and J are TRBV18 and TRBJ2-7; 11 positions agree with TRBD1. The sample taken for sequencing was peripheral blood. The CDR3 DNA is TGTGCCAGCTCACAAGGACAGGGGGCGTACGAGCAGTACTTC. It encodes CASSQGQGAYEQYF.